This TCR beta chain originates from a study of T cells in localized non-small cell lung cancer. Method: immunoSEQ multiplex PCR; TCRdb's copy keeps in-frame clones and lacks some. The sample records 45,000 to 65,000 clones, 80% to 90% being singletons. Whole-study results and caveats: The study found T cell clonality highest in uninvolved adjacent lung, above tumor.

About this clone itself: Its antigen remains unknown.

Germline CDR1 is SGHAT and CDR2 is FQNNGV. With 5 bases clipped from V and 4 bases from J, the junction kept 5 bases outside the gene matches. This CDR3 spans 15 amino acids. The sample consisted of peripheral blood, taken before any cancer treatment. The source of this sequence is a man aged 40 to 70 with stage I squamous cell lung carcinoma. This chain joins TRBV11-2 and TRBJ2-6, with TRBD1 matching 7 bases. The CDR3 DNA sequence: TGTGCCAGCAGCGTAACAGGGGTAGGGGCCAACGTCCTGACTTTC. Translated: CASSVTGVGANVLTF.